This TCR beta chain was recorded in a study of blood T cell repertoires in COVID-19. In the study overall: Collection of acute and convalescent COVID-19 samples took place in the United States, Italy and Spain. Sources were T cells, B-cell-depleted T cells, or PBMCs; the material itself was cDNA or gDNA.

Original handling: Nucleated cell number was recorded as an estimate derived from reference gene primer amplification. Produced via immunoSEQ multiplex PCR; TCRdb's table is partial and in-frame only. V and J calls and clone size are as listed in that table; D and trimming were resolved from the DNA. The sample has over 250,000 clones; approximately 85% are singletons. CDR1 and CDR2 (germline): SGHDT, YYEEEE. This CDR3 spans 15 amino acids. V lost 4 bases, J lost 0 bases, and 8 bases lay in between. V and J are TRBV5-6 and TRBJ2-6; D not resolved. The sequencing input was peripheral blood. This receptor was identified in a woman between 65 and 79 years old with acute or convalescent COVID-19. The chain's CDR3 is CASSHPNSGANVLTF. The CDR3 DNA is TGTGCCAGCAGCCATCCTAACTCTGGGGCCAACGTCCTGACTTTC.